A single sample gave rise to the 13 T cell receptor beta chains below, sequenced in a study of T cell changes during pregnancy in multiple sclerosis. Only in-frame clones appear in the TCRdb table, and some are missing; sequencing was by immunoSEQ multiplex PCR. Among under 100,000 clones listed, 80% to 95% were seen once. The source material was peripheral blood, sampled in the first trimester of pregnancy. These receptor sequences come from a female donor in good health, enrolled as a control in a pregnancy study.

The chain is built from TRBV9 and TRBJ2-3, with 7 bases lining up with TRBD2. The CDR3 consists of 15 residues. V was clipped by 1 base and J by 1 base; unmatched bases: 3. Per the germline V gene, CDR1 is SGDLS and CDR2 is YYNGEE. The CDR3, as DNA: TGTGCCAGCAGCGTAAGGCTAGCGGGCACAGATACGCAGTATTTT. Amino acid sequence: CASSVRLAGTDTQYF.

V gene TRBV28 combines with J gene TRBJ1-2, with no clear D. V was clipped by 7 bases and J by 0 bases, with 6 bases between them. The CDR3 is made up of 12 amino acids. Germline V lookup: CDR1 MDHEN, CDR2 SYDVKM. CDR3 coding DNA: TGTGCCAGCACCGGGACTAACTATGGCTACACCTTC. Protein sequence: CASTGTNYGYTF.

This sequence joins TRBV5-5 and TRBJ2-2, with D possibly matching TRBD1 (6 bases). The germline V gene has CDR1 SGHKS and CDR2 YYEKEE (reference sequence). The CDR3 loop spans 16 amino acids. The V end lost 4 bases, the J end lost 4 bases, and 17 bases lay between the germline ends. CDR3 coding DNA: TGTGCCAGCAGCGGGGCCGGGACAAGGGGCACCGGGGAGCTGTTTTTT. Translated, it gives CASSGAGTRGTGELFF. The entire variable domain, with the rest obtained from reference TRBV5-5 and TRBJ2-2, is as follows: DAGVTQSPTHLIKTRGQQVTLRCSPISGHKSVSWYQQVLGQGPQFIFQYYEKEERGRGNFPDRFSARQFPNYSSELNVNALLLGDSALYLCASSGAGTRGTGELFFGEGSRLTVL.

The V gene is TRBV27, the J gene TRBJ2-5; 8 bases fit TRBD1. The CDR3 runs to 15 residues. V lost 5 bases and J lost 5; bases outside the gene matches: 10. The germline CDR1 and CDR2 sequences are MNHEY and SMNVEV (reference sequence). The CDR3 DNA sequence: TGTGCCAGCAGTCCACGCAGGGGGCGCGGGGAGACCCAGTACTTC. This translates into CASSPRRGRGETQYF.

The chain has TRBV21-1 and TRBJ1-2; the table calls TRBD1, which could not be checked here. TRBV21-1 is listed as a pseudogene. The CDR3 sequence is 14 residues long. This CDR3 is CATTGVPPGGRYTF. The CDR3 nucleotides are TGTGCCACGACAGGTGTGCCCCCCGGTGGGCGCTACACCTTC.

The chain uses TRBV18 and TRBJ1-1; maybe TRBD1 (6 bases). V was shortened by 4 bases and J by 4 bases, with 13 bases between the two germline ends. Germline V gene data show CDR1 as KGHSH and CDR2 as LQKENI. This CDR3 is built from 14 residues. The CDR3 sequence is CASSQQGPLTEAFF. CDR3 in DNA: TGTGCCAGCTCACAACAGGGTCCCCTCACTGAAGCTTTCTTT.

The chain links TRBV4-3 to TRBJ2-5; D may be TRBD2 (6 bases). V lost 3 bases to trimming and J lost 3 bases, with 23 bases between them. CDR3 length: 18 amino acids. Per germline, CDR1 LGHNA and CDR2 YSLEER. Here the CDR3 DNA reads TGCGCCAGCAGCCAGGCCCGTGGGGACTCGGCAGGGAAAGAGACCCAGTACTTC. This sequence encodes CASSQARGDSAGKETQYF.

This chain connects TRBV18 to TRBJ2-2; 8 bases agree with TRBD1. The germline V gene encodes CDR1 KGHSH and CDR2 LQKENI. This CDR3 is 15 amino acids long. J gave up 4 bases and V 6 bases, and 7 bases lay outside the gene matches. The CDR3 loop reads CASSRQGSSTGELFF. The CDR3 DNA reads TGTGCCAGCTCCCGACAGGGGTCGAGCACCGGGGAGCTGTTTTTT.

V is TRBV9 and J is TRBJ2-2, with D possibly being TRBD2 (5 bases). CDR1 and CDR2 from the germline V gene are SGDLS and YYNGEE. This CDR3 has 15 residues. Trimming cost V 0 bases and J 4 bases, with 10 bases left between them. CDR3 sequence reads: CASSVEAVGTGELFF. CDR3 coding DNA: TGTGCCAGCAGCGTAGAAGCGGTCGGCACCGGGGAGCTGTTTTTT.

The gene calls are TRBV6-1 and TRBJ2-7; 10 bases line up with TRBD1. CDR3 size: 15 residues. The V segment lost 2 bases and the J segment 4 bases; nucleotides outside the gene matches: 5. CDR1 is MNHNS and CDR2 is SASEGT in the germline V gene. The CDR3 loop is CASSEWGQGSYEQYF. The CDR3 nucleotides read TGTGCCAGCAGTGAATGGGGACAGGGGTCATACGAGCAGTACTTC.

V and J are TRBV28 and TRBJ2-5; 7 bases are a match to TRBD2. Germline CDR1 reads MDHEN; CDR2 reads SYDVKM. CDR3 length: 17 residues. Trimming at V came to 4 bases and at J to 2 bases, leaving 13 bases not matched to a gene. CDR3 sequence (DNA): TGTGCCAGCAGTTACCGACTAGCCCCAAATCATCAAGAGACCCAGTACTTC. It yields the protein CASSYRLAPNHQETQYF.

The chain links TRBV5-1 to TRBJ2-7; 8 bases map to TRBD1. J gave up 0 bases and V 5 bases, and 13 bases lay outside the gene matches. Germline-derived CDR1 and CDR2 are SGHRS and YFSETQ. The CDR3 has 17 residues. The CDR3 region has the DNA TGCGCCAGCAGGACCGGGACAGGTGTGGCCAGCTCCTACGAGCAGTACTTC. Its translation is CASRTGTGVASSYEQYF. Full variable domain (outside the CDR3, taken from reference TRBV5-1 and TRBJ2-7): KAGVTQTPRYLIKTRGQQVTLSCSPISGHRSVSWYQQTPGQGLQFLFEYFSETQRNKGNFPGRFSGRQFSNSRSEMNVSTLELGDSALYLCASRTGTGVASSYEQYFGPGTRLTVT.

J is TRBJ2-3 and V is TRBV10-3; 8 bases map to TRBD1. CDR1 and CDR2 (germline): ENHRY, SYGVKD. The CDR3 is 15 residues long. Losses at the gene ends were 6 bases for V and 4 bases for J; bases not matched to a gene: 9. The CDR3 nucleotides are TGTGCCATCAGCGTAAGGGACAGGACTTCAGATACGCAGTATTTT. Translation gives CAISVRDRTSDTQYF.